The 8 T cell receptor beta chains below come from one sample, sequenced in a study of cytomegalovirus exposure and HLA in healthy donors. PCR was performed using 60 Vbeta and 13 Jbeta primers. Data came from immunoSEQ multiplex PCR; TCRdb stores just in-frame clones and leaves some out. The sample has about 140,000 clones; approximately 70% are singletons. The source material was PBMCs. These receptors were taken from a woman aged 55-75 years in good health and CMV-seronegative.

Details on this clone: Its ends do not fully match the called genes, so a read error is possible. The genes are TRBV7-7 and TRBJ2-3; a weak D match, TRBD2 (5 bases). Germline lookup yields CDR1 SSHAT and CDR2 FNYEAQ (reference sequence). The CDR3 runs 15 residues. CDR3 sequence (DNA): TGTGCTAGCAGCTTAGGCGGCCCCGGGGCAGATACGCAGTATTTT. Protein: CASSLGGPGADTQYF.

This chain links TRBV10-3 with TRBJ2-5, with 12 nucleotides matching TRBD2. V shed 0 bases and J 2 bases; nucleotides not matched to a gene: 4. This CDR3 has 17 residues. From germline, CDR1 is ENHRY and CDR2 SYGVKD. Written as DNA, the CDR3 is TGTGCCATCAGTGAGTCGGCTAGCGGGAGGGGGCAAGAGACCCAGTACTTC. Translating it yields CAISESASGRGQETQYF.

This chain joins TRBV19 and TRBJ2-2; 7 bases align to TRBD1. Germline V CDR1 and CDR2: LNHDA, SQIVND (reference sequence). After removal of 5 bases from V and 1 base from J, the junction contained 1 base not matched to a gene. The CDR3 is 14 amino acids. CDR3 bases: TGTGCCAGTAGTTGGACAGGGAACACCGGGGAGCTGTTTTTT. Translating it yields CASSWTGNTGELFF.

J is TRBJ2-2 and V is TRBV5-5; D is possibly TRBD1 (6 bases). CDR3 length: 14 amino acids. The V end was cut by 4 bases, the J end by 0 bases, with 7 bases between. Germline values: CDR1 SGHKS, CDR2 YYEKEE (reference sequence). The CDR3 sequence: CASSRTANTGELFF. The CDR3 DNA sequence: TGTGCCAGCAGCCGGACAGCGAACACCGGGGAGCTGTTTTTT.

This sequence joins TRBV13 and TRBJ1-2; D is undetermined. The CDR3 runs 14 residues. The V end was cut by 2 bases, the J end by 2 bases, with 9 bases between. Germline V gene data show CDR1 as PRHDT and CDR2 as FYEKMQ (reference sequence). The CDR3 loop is CASSLKRRNYGYTF. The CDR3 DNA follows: TGTGCCAGCAGCTTAAAGCGAAGAAACTATGGCTACACCTTC.

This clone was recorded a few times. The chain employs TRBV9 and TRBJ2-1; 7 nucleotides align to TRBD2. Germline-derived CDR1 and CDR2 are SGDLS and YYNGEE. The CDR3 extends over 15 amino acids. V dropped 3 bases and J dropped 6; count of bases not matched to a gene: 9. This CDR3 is CASSESNAGVNEQFF. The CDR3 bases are TGTGCCAGCAGCGAGAGTAACGCGGGAGTCAATGAGCAGTTCTTC.

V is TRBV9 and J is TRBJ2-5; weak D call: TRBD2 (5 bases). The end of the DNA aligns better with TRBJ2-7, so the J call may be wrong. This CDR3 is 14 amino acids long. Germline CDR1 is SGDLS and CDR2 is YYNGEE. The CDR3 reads CASSVGWGDDEQYF. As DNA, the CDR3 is TGTGCCAGCAGCGTAGGGTGGGGAGACGACGAGCAGTACTTC.

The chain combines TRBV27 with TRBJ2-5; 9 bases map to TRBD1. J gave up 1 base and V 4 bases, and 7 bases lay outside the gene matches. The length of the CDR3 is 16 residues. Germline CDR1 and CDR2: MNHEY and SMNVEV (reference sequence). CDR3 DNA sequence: TGTGCCAGCAGTTCAGCCCGGGACAGGGTCCAAGAGACCCAGTACTTC. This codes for CASSSARDRVQETQYF.